This T cell receptor beta chain was identified in a study of vaccination and CD4 T cells after COVID-19. Study at large: Timing of post-vaccine sample collection was a median 72 days after dose two, with a range of 14 to 241. Controls had a CEFX pool, an HIV-1 Nef pool, or no peptide added.

This clonotype occurred a few times. Its antigen is undetermined. Treatment given: roughly ten-day PBMC culture with coronavirus spike peptide pools or control peptides (ViraFEST assay). Gathered ahead of the COVID-19 pandemic (2011-2018) were the CD4+ T cells of the unexposed donor. ViraFEST used peptide pools to expand antigen-specific T cells and subsequently sequenced their TCRs. The Oncomine TCR Beta short-read assay was what sequenced the DNA obtained from cultured CD4+ T cells. TCRdb ran MiXCR on the PCR reads and lists one entry per CDR3 protein. The sample holds fewer than 7,500 distinct CDR3 sequences, about 71% seen once. Findings of the study overall: There was no significant change from around 21 to 38 median reactive clonotypes.

The TCR comes from a human donor in good health. The sample consisted of CD4+ T cells from blood, cultured in vitro.

This CDR3 reads CSASKSEGPQHF. CDR3 nucleotide sequence: TGCAGTGCTAGTAAGTCTGAAGGGCCCCAGCATTTT. This sequence joins TRBV20-1 and TRBJ1-5, with no clear D. CDR1 and CDR2 (germline): DFQATT, SNEGSKA (reference sequence). V was clipped by 3 bases and J by 9 bases, with 12 bases between them. CDR3 length: 12 amino acids.